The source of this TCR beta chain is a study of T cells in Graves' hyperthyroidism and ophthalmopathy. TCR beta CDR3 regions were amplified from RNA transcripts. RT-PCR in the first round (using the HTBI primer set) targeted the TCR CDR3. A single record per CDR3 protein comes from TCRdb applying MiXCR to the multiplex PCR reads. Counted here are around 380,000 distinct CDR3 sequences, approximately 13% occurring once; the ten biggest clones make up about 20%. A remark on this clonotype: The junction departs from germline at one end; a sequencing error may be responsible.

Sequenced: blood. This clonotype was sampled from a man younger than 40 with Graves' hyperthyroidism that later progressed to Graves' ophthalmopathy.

In DNA form, the CDR3 reads TGTGCCACCAGTAGAGGACTGGACAGCTACAATGAGCAGTTCTTC. The encoded protein is CATSRGLDSYNEQFF. The V and J genes are TRBV15 and TRBJ2-1, with D maybe TRBD1 (6 bases). This CDR3 region has 15 residues. Germline assignment: CDR1 LNHNV and CDR2 YYDKDF (reference sequence). Full variable domain (missing parts from reference TRBV15 and TRBJ2-1): DAMVIQNPRYQVTQFGKPVTLSCSQTLNHNVMYWYQQKSSQAPKLLFHYYDKDFNNEADTPDNFQSRRPNTSFCFLDIRSPGLGDTAMYLCATSRGLDSYNEQFFGPGTRLTVL.